One TCR beta chain is described in this entry. This table comes from immunoSEQ multiplex PCR, and its TCRdb copy is limited to in-frame clones, with some not included. The sample shows around 80,000 clones, about 95% of them seen only once. This sample stems from a study of T cell changes during pregnancy in multiple sclerosis. The CDR3 has 12 amino acids. With 1 base removed from V and 5 bases from J, the gap between germline ends came to 5 bases. Germline CDR1 reads SGHAT; CDR2 reads FQNNGV. The sequence was collected from a female donor with multiple sclerosis, enrolled in a pregnancy study. The chain links TRBV11-2 to TRBJ1-1; no clear D. The source was peripheral blood, collected in the second trimester of pregnancy. DNA for the CDR3: TGTGCCAGCAGCTTAGGGAGAACTGAAGCTTTCTTT. It translates to CASSLGRTEAFF. Full variable domain (rest looked up from reference TRBV11-2 and TRBJ1-1): EAGVAQSPRYKIIEKRQSVAFWCNPISGHATLYWYQQILGQGPKLLIQFQNNGVVDDSQLPKDRFSAERLKGVDSTLKIQPAKLEDSAVYLCASSLGRTEAFFGQGTRLTVV.